A selection of T cell receptor beta chains follows, all from one sample in a study of blood T cell repertoires in COVID-19. Measured with immunoSEQ multiplex PCR; TCRdb has only the in-frame clones, and not every one. Of a few hundred thousand clones detected, about nine tenths appear once; the ten largest clones hold approximately 9.4%. Sequencing was done on a sample of PBMCs or T cells enriched from blood (not recorded which). These receptors were taken from a woman aged 40 to 50 who had recovered from COVID-19. CDR3s include the opening cysteine and the closing phenylalanine or tryptophan. D genes are given only for firm matches. The listing skips clone size in some rows; elsewhere it reads once, few, many or a size class.

v_gene,j_gene,abundance,d_gene,CDR3aa,CDR3nt
TRBV3-1/TRBV3-2,TRBJ2-7,-,-,CASSLGTPEQYF,TGTGCCAGCAGCCTCGGGACACCCGAGCAGTACTTC
TRBV4-3,TRBJ1-2,-,-,CASSQLQGWDGYTF,TGCGCCAGCAGCCAATTACAGGGTTGGGATGGCTACACCTTC
TRBV6-5,TRBJ2-7,-,TRBD2,CASTPSGRAFEQYF,TGTGCCAGCACCCCTAGCGGGAGGGCCTTCGAGCAGTACTTC
TRBV11-2,TRBJ2-1,-,TRBD2,CASRKIAGGPNEQFF,TGTGCCAGCAGGAAAATAGCGGGGGGGCCCAATGAGCAGTTCTTC
TRBV6-4,TRBJ2-1,-,TRBD1,CASSQGVYNEQFF,TGTGCCAGCAGCCAGGGGGTCTACAATGAGCAGTTCTTC
TRBV11-2,TRBJ2-5,few,TRBD2,CASSFSGGAQETQYF,TGTGCCAGCAGCTTTAGCGGGGGGGCTCAAGAGACCCAGTACTTC
TRBV5-4,TRBJ2-2,-,-,CASSLVASSGELFF,TGTGCCAGCAGCTTGGTGGCTAGCTCCGGGGAGCTGTTTTTT
TRBV28,TRBJ1-1,-,TRBD1,CASSSHRGAGMNTEAFF,TGTGCCAGCAGTTCCCACAGGGGCGCGGGCATGAACACTGAAGCTTTCTTT
TRBV27,TRBJ2-2,-,TRBD1,CASSLGDREITGELFF,TGTGCCAGCAGTTTAGGAGACAGGGAAATCACCGGGGAGCTGTTTTTT
TRBV18,TRBJ1-2,-,TRBD1,CASSPRQGDYGYTF,TGTGCCAGCTCACCACGACAGGGGGACTATGGCTACACCTTC
TRBV7-2,TRBJ1-5,once,TRBD1,CASSRSGRTGGINQPQHF,TGTGCCAGCAGCCGCAGCGGGAGGACAGGGGGAATCAATCAGCCCCAGCATTTT
TRBV18,TRBJ2-7,-,TRBD1,CASSPVGQFSYEQYF,TGTGCCAGCTCACCTGTGGGACAGTTCTCCTACGAGCAGTACTTC
TRBV5-1,TRBJ1-6,few,TRBD1,CASSLETGNSPLHF,TGCGCCAGCAGCTTGGAGACAGGGAATTCACCCCTCCACTTT
TRBV6-1,TRBJ2-3,-,TRBD1,CASSEVPPGQGADTQYF,TGTGCCAGCAGTGAAGTTCCACCGGGACAGGGGGCGGATACGCAGTATTTT
TRBV11-2,TRBJ1-2,-,-,CASSLGQVYGYTF,TGTGCCAGCAGCTTAGGACAGGTCTATGGCTACACCTTC
TRBV11-3,TRBJ2-7,-,-,CASSLERESDEQYF,TGTGCCAGCAGCTTAGAGAGGGAGAGCGACGAGCAGTACTTC
TRBV11-3,TRBJ1-5,-,-,CASSLGADQPQHF,TGTGCCAGCAGCTTAGGCGCGGATCAGCCCCAGCATTTT
TRBV7-9,TRBJ1-3,-,TRBD1,CASGQGNGNTIYF,TGTGCCAGCGGACAGGGGAATGGAAACACCATATATTTT
TRBV4-1,TRBJ2-2,-,TRBD2,CASRDGAGGATGELFF,TGCGCCAGCAGGGATGGAGCGGGGGGGGCCACCGGGGAGCTGTTTTTT
TRBV7-6,TRBJ2-7,-,-,CASSLVSADSYEQYF,TGTGCCAGCAGCTTAGTTAGCGCGGACTCCTACGAGCAGTACTTC
TRBV5-1,TRBJ1-5,-,-,CASSLGEQGQPQHF,TGCGCCAGCAGCTTGGGTGAGCAGGGGCAGCCCCAGCATTTT
TRBV5-1,TRBJ2-1,-,-,CASSLDSNNEQFF,TGCGCCAGCAGCTTGGACAGTAACAATGAGCAGTTCTTC
TRBV7-8,TRBJ2-1,-,-,CASSLEALTGEQFF,TGTGCCAGCAGCTTAGAGGCTTTGACTGGTGAGCAGTTCTTC
TRBV12-3/TRBV12-4,TRBJ2-7,-,-,CASSLGLGYEQYF,TGTGCCAGCAGTTTAGGTCTCGGTTACGAGCAGTACTTC
TRBV30,TRBJ1-2,-,-,CAWNKESYGYTF,TGTGCCTGGAATAAGGAGTCCTATGGCTACACCTTC
TRBV10-1,TRBJ2-7,-,TRBD2,CASSEGPGRVNEQYF,TGCGCCAGCAGTGAAGGCCCAGGGAGGGTCAACGAGCAGTACTTC
TRBV19,TRBJ1-1,-,-,CASMSQGFEAFF,TGTGCCAGTATGTCTCAGGGATTTGAAGCTTTCTTT
TRBV4-1,TRBJ2-1,-,TRBD1,CASSPWGGQGALEQFF,TGCGCCAGCAGCCCTTGGGGGGGACAGGGGGCTCTTGAGCAGTTCTTC
TRBV9,TRBJ1-2,-,-,CASSVEGRGSYGYTF,TGTGCCAGCAGCGTAGAGGGACGGGGGAGCTATGGCTACACCTTC
TRBV12-5,TRBJ2-7,-,-,CASGLVGQGALRYF,-
TRBV6-1,TRBJ1-1,-,-,CASSEAAGFTEAFF,TGTGCCAGCAGTGAAGCCGCGGGGTTCACTGAAGCTTTCTTT
TRBV13,TRBJ1-6,-,-,CASQSAGRNSPLHF,TGTGCCAGCCAGTCAGCAGGGCGAAATTCACCCCTCCACTTT
TRBV28,TRBJ1-2,-,TRBD1,CASSLRDRVGEGYTF,TGTGCCAGCAGTCTCCGGGACAGGGTAGGGGAAGGCTACACCTTC
TRBV10-3,TRBJ1-1,-,-,CAISDSVDPGLEAFF,TGTGCCATCAGTGATTCGGTAGACCCAGGGCTTGAAGCTTTCTTT
TRBV7-3,TRBJ1-2,-,TRBD1,CASSPGTGNGYTF,TGTGCCAGCAGCCCCGGGACAGGGAATGGCTACACCTTC
TRBV27,TRBJ1-2,-,-,CASSFSGNYYGYTF,TGTGCCAGCAGTTTTTCGGGGAATTACTATGGCTACACCTTC
TRBV6-4,TRBJ2-2,once,TRBD2,CATQREGNTGELFF,TGTGCCACCCAGCGGGAGGGGAACACCGGGGAGCTGTTTTTT
TRBV3-1/TRBV3-2,TRBJ2-5,few,TRBD2,CASSLRAGGDTETQYF,TGTGCCAGCAGCCTTAGAGCGGGGGGGGATACAGAGACCCAGTACTTC
TRBV6-2/TRBV6-3,TRBJ2-2,-,TRBD1,CASSYTGASGELFF,TGTGCCAGCAGTTATACAGGGGCATCCGGGGAGCTGTTTTTT
TRBV6-5,TRBJ2-7,few,TRBD1,CASSYSGQAAGYEQYF,TGTGCCAGCAGTTACTCGGGACAGGCGGCGGGGTACGAGCAGTACTTC
TRBV10-3,TRBJ1-1,-,-,CAISGHQNTEAFF,TGTGCCATCAGTGGACATCAGAACACTGAAGCTTTCTTT
TRBV18,TRBJ2-5,-,-,CASSRSSERGETQYF,TGTGCCAGCTCACGATCTAGCGAGAGGGGAGAGACCCAGTACTTC
TRBV7-9,TRBJ1-3,-,-,CASNPQGWGNTIYF,TGTGCCAGCAATCCACAGGGTTGGGGAAACACCATATATTTT
TRBV7-9,TRBJ2-5,-,-,CASSPRGETQYF,TGTGCCAGCAGCCCCAGGGGAGAGACCCAGTACTTC
TRBV19,TRBJ2-1,-,TRBD2,CASSMAAGGLYEQFF,TGTGCCAGTAGTATGGCAGCGGGGGGGCTTTATGAGCAGTTCTTC
TRBV7-9,TRBJ1-2,-,-,CASSSGAYNYGYTF,TGTGCCAGCAGCTCAGGGGCCTATAACTATGGCTACACCTTC